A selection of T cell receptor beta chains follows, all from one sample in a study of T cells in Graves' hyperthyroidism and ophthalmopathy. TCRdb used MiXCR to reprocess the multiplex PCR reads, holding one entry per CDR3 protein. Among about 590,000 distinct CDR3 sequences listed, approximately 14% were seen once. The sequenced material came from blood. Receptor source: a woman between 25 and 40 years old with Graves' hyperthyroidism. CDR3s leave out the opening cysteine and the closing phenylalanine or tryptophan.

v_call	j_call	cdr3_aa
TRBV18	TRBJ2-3	ASCRGQADTQY
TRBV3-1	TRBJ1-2	ASSQESGAYGYT
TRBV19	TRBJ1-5	ASSPPGQGPYSNQPQH
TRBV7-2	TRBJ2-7	ASTRTSGSVSYEQY
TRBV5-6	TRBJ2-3	ASCSLAGGEDTQY
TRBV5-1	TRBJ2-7	ATRLAGGSYEQY
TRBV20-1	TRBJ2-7	SARGPDTYEQY
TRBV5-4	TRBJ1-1	ASSLDRTNTEAF
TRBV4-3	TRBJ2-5	ASSQGTFETQY
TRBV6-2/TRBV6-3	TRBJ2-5	ASSKGLAGAQETQY
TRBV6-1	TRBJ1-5	ASSYSLSGNEPQH
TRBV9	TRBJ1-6	ASSMRQGVSPLH
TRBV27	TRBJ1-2	ASSGTVGGYT
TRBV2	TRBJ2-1	ASSAYRTSLEQF
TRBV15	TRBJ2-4	ATSKQKNIQY
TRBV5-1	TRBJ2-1	ASSWTSGRAATYNEQF
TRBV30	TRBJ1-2	AWSRAGYGYT
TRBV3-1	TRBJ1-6	ASNLGESPLH
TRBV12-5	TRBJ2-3	ASGLVSTRNRADTQY
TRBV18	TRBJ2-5	ASSGNEVETQY
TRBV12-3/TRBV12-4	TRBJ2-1	ASSLGDHTLYNEQF
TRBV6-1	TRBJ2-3	ASSTGTTSTDTQY
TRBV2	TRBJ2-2	ASSELLAGGVTGELF
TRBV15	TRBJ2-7	ATSVRTSGSYEQY
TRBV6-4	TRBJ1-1	ASSHGQGGTEAF
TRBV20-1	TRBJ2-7	SARREGLAVSYEQY
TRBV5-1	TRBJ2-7	ASSSGLAGGPGYDEQY
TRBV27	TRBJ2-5	ASSALLAGETQY
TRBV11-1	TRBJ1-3	ASTLGLDSGNTIY
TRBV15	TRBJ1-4	ATSGDQLRVDEKLF
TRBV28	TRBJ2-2	ASIQSPNTGELF
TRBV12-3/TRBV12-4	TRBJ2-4	ASVGSGAKNIQY
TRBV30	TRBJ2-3	AWTPGPEPQY
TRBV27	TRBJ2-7	ASSYRGSEQY
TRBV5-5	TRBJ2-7	ASSSPGTGGHEQY
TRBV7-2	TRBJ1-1	ASSLETGTEAF
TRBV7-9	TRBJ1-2	ASSGRGQLVYGYT
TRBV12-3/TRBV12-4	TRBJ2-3	ASSLTGGTDTQY
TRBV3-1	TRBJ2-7	ASSQGHRLEQY
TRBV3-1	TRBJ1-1	ASSQDQGGEAF
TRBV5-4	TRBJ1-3	ASSLGPPAGNTIY
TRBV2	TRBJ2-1	ASTRRREDEQF
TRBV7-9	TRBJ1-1	ASSPRGATEAF
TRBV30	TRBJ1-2	AWRIGQGHGYT
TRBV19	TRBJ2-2	ASPNPGTGELF
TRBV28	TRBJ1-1	ASSQGGGGIFATEAF
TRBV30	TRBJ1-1	AWSKGTMNTEAF
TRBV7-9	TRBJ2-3	ASSLVTFTSTDTQY
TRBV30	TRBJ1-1	AWSAGRDTEAF
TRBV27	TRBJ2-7	ASSLLDSNEQY
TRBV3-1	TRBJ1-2	ASSRLGGGNYGYT
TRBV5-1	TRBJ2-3	ASSLSGTSGPPDTQY
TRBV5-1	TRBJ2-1	ASSWQGARYNEQF
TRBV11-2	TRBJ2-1	ASSSLAGGGGEQF
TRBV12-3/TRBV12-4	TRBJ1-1	ASSLGRVGTMNTEAF
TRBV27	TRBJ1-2	ASGEDDYGYT
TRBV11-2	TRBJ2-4	ASSPPRGYIQY